The present T cell receptor beta chain was sequenced within a study of T cell responses to AZD1222 COVID-19 vaccine. The study's findings and limits: Increases in Spike-specific TCR breadth and depth were seen after two AZD1222 doses. There were repertoire samples only from the period after the peak T cell response.

The protocol was immunoSEQ multiplex PCR, while the TCRdb copy is restricted to in-frame clones and leaves out a portion. This table holds roughly 150,000 clones, roughly nine tenths found once. From germline, CDR1 is GTSNPN and CDR2 SVGIG (reference sequence). V trimming: 2 bases; J trimming: 5 bases; junction bases outside the gene matches: 14. The CDR3 covers 18 residues. Regarding this clone: Its antigen is not known.

The clonotype was recovered from an adult in good health. The V gene is TRBV30, the J gene TRBJ2-5, with 13 nucleotides matching TRBD2. The specimen was peripheral blood, collected on day 0 of AZD1222 vaccination. The CDR3 loop reads CAWSIGRTSGGAQETQYF. CDR3 DNA: TGTGCCTGGAGTATTGGGCGGACTAGCGGGGGCGCCCAGGAGACCCAGTACTTC. The entire variable domain, with the rest obtained from reference TRBV30 and TRBJ2-5, is as follows: SQTIHQWPATLVQPVGSPLSLECTVEGTSNPNLYWYRQAAGRGLQLLFYSVGIGQISSEVPQNLSASRPQDRQFILSSKKLLLSDSGFYLCAWSIGRTSGGAQETQYFGPGTRLLVL.